This T cell receptor (beta chain) is drawn from a study of CD8+ T cells in alopecia areata. Study-wide context: Patients received oral tofacitinib, 5 to 10 mg twice daily, for moderate-to-severe alopecia areata. Study-wide points: Higher clonality was seen in lesional scalp than in normal scalp, especially in alopecia totalis/universalis.

Trimming removed 4 bases at V and 0 bases at J, with 4 bases between. The CDR3 spans 14 residues. The germline CDR1 and CDR2 sequences are MGHDK and SYGVNS. A note on this clone: Antigen unknown. This may stem from a read error, because a much larger clone lies one nucleotide away.

Treatment specified: oral pan-JAK inhibitor, 5-10 mg twice daily. Reverse transcription of extracted RNA yielded cDNA, which provided the sequencing template. Sequenced by immunoSEQ multiplex PCR; TCRdb stores in-frame clones only, minus some. The data show about 190,000 clones, approximately 56% seen once. This sequence joins TRBV25-1 and TRBJ2-6; D unclear. The origin of this receptor is a human donor with alopecia areata. The specimen comprised CD4+ T cells sorted from blood, sampled at week 4, from a patient treated with tofacitinib. CDR3 DNA: TGTGCCAGCAGTGCGGGCTCTGGGGCCAACGTCCTGACTTTC. As protein: CASSAGSGANVLTF.